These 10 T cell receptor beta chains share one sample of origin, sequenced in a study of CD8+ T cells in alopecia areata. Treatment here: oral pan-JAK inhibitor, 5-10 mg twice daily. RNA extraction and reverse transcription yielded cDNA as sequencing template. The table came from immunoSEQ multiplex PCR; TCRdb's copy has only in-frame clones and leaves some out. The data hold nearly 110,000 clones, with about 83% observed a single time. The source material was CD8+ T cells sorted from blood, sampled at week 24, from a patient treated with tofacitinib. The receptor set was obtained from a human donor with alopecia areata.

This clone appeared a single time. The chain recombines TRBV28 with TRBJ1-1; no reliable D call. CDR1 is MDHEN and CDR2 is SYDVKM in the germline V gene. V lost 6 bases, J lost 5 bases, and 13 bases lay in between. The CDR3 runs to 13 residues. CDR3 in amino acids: CASSPPWGTEAFF. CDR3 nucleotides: TGTGCCAGCAGCCCTCCATGGGGTACTGAAGCTTTCTTT.

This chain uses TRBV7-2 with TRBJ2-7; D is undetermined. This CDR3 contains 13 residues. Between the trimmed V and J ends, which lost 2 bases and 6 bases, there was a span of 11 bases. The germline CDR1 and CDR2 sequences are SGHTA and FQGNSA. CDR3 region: CASSLPPFAEQYF. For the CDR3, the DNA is TGTGCCAGCAGCTTACCTCCATTTGCCGAGCAGTACTTC. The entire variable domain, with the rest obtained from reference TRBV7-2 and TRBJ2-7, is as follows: GAGVSQSPSNKVTEKGKDVELRCDPISGHTALYWYRQSLGQGLEFLIYFQGNSAPDKSGLPSDRFSAERTGGSVSTLTIQRTQQEDSAVYLCASSLPPFAEQYFGPGTRLTVT.

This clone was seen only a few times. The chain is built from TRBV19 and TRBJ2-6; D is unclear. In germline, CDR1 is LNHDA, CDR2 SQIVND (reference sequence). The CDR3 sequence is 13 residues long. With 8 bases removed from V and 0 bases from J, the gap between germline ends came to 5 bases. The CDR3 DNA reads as TGTGCCAGTTCGCCCTCTGGGGCCAACGTCCTGACTTTC. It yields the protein CASSPSGANVLTF. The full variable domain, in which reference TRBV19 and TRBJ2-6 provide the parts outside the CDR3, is DGGITQSPKYLFRKEGQNVTLSCEQNLNHDAMYWYRQDPGQGLRLIYYSQIVNDFQKGDIAEGYSVSREKKESFPLTVTSAQKNPTAFYLCASSPSGANVLTFGAGSRLTVL.

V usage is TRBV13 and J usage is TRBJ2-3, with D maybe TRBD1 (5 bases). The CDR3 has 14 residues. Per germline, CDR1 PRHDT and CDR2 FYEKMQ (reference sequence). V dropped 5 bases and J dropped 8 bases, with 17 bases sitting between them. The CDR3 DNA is TGTGCCAGCAGCCCCGAGAAGGGGCTGGGTACGCAGTATTTT. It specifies CASSPEKGLGTQYF.

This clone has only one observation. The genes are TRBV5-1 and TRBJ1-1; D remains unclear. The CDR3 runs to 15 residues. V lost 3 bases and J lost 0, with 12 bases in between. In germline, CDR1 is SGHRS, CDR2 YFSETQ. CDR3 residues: CASSSGDAVNTEAFF. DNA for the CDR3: TGCGCCAGCAGCTCTGGAGACGCCGTGAACACTGAAGCTTTCTTT.

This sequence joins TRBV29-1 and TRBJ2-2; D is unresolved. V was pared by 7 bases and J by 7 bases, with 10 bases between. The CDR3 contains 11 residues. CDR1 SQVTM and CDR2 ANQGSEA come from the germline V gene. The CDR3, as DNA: TGCAGCGCTGATGCGGACGGGGAGCTGTTTTTT. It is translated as CSADADGELFF.

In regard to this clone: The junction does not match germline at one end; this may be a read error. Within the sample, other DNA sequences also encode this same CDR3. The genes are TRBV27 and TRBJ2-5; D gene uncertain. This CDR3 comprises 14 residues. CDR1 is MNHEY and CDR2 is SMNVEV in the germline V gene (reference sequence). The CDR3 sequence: CASSLLPPPETQYF. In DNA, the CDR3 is TGTGCCAGCAGCTTATTGCCCCCCCCGGAGACCCAGTACTTC.

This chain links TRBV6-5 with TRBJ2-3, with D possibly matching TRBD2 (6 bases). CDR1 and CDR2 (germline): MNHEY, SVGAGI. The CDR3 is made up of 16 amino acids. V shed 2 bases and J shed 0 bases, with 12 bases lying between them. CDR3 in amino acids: CASSYGGTPSTDTQYF. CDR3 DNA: TGTGCCAGCAGTTACGGCGGGACTCCTAGCACAGATACGCAGTATTTT.

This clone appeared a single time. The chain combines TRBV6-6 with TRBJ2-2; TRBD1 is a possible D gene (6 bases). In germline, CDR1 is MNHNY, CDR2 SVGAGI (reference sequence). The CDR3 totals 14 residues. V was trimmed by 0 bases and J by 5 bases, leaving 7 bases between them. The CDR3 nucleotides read TGTGCCAGCAGTTACTCGACAGGAACCGGGGAGCTGTTTTTT. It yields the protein CASSYSTGTGELFF.

The CDR3 sequence: CASSPSPQGARGYTF. DNA of the CDR3: TGTGCCAGTAGTCCCTCCCCACAGGGAGCCCGTGGCTACACCTTC. The chain has TRBV19 and TRBJ1-2, with D perhaps TRBD1 (6 bases). Germline V gene sequence: CDR1 LNHDA, CDR2 SQIVND (reference sequence). Trimming removed 5 bases at V and 7 bases at J, with 20 bases between. This CDR3 has 15 amino acids.